This is a list of T cell receptor beta chains from one sample in a study of Tregs in tolerant kidney transplant recipients. Clones were read by immunoSEQ multiplex PCR, and TCRdb kept only the in-frame ones, dropping some. The sample comprises some 68,000 clones, 65% to 85% of which are singletons, and around 4% rests with the top ten. The sequencing sample was made of CD4+ T cells from blood. These TCRs come from a human donor in good health. Both conserved end residues are trimmed from each CDR3. Clone size is given for some rows only: seen once, a few or many times, or a class if the clone is expanded.

v_call | clone_size | cdr3_aa
TRBV10-2 | medium-sized | ATTGQGAGGYT
TRBV19 | - | ASSEFRGIKLF
TRBV10-3 | - | AITNDRLNTEAF
TRBV6-5 | - | ASSEAQPQH
TRBV5-1 | - | ASRLGTGNYNEQF
TRBV19 | - | ASSGRKHRGTNQPQH
TRBV20-1 | few | SASRTGEAF
TRBV2 | once | ASKQGIYEQY
TRBV11-3 | - | ASGPTSYEQY
TRBV30 | - | AWTSLTSGRVNEQF
TRBV20-1 | - | SATGGTEAF
TRBV6-4 | - | ASSDRPGADTQY
TRBV6-1 | - | ASIPAANYGYT
TRBV27 | - | ASSLSLAADTQY
TRBV5-1 | - | ASSLWAGDQETQY
TRBV9 | - | ASSVGAEIKCDKVQQPQH
TRBV6-6 | - | ASTRTGEQY
TRBV28 | - | ASSQTGLRF
TRBV5-4 | - | ASSLSGTGSGEAF
TRBV7-2 | - | ASSPRGTEAF
TRBV7-9 | - | ASSPGGGLSLGYT
TRBV4-3 | - | ASSQLAGGTTEAF
TRBV18 | once | ASSSSRTPNYGYT
TRBV30 | - | AWSVRRGSTEAF
TRBV30 | - | AWRGLSRETQY
TRBV5-6 | once | ASSLTPDTQY
TRBV5-8 | - | ASSRHATSGANVLT
TRBV18 | once | ASSEDGYEKLF
TRBV4-3 | - | ASSQSPLDGYT
TRBV12-5 | - | ASGLFGAREQF
TRBV30 | - | AWSASLGTQY
TRBV19 | - | ASSIVYRGTEAF
TRBV5-4 | - | ASSFRWQTEQY
TRBV5-4 | - | ASSRSRTGRETQY
TRBV7-2 | - | ASSQRRGEAAF
TRBV25-1 | - | ASSDYRNTEAF
TRBV11-2 | - | ASSPRGQLNTEAF
TRBV2 | - | ASSVYQMSSGNTIY
TRBV30 | few | AWKGGWHTEAF
TRBV19 | - | ASSINGNTIY
TRBV5-1 | medium-sized | ASSSAGGSYEQY
TRBV5-1 | - | ASAPSGTNQETQY
TRBV5-4 | - | ASSPDRGESPLH
TRBV7-2 | - | ASSFRGFNTGELF
TRBV9 | - | ASSVDAAGVWDEQF
TRBV28 | - | ASTGPPLYEQY
TRBV19 | - | ASSIDTGVAFTEAF
TRBV7-9 | once | ASSLSTDTQY
TRBV2 | - | ASRGQSDTQY
TRBV6-1 | - | ASSLGTVAKNIQY
TRBV7-8 | once | ASSPSNRGGADTQY
TRBV5-1 | - | ASSFTRDGYT
TRBV6-5 | - | ASSYSIGTGGD
TRBV27 | - | ASSLAYYEQY
TRBV27 | - | ASSPWTGNQPQH